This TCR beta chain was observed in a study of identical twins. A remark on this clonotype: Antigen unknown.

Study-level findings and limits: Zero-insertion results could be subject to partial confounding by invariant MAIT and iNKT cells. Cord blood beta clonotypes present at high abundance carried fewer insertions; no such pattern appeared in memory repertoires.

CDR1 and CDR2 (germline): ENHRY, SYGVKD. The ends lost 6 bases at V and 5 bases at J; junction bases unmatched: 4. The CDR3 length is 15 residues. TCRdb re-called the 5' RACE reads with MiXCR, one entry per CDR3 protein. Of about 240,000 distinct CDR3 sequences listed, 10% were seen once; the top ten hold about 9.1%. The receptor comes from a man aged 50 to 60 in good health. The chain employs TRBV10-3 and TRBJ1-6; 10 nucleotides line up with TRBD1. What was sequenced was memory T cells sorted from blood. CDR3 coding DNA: TGTGCCATCAGGCGAGGACAGGGGGATAATTCACCCCTCCACTTT. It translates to CAIRRGQGDNSPLHF.